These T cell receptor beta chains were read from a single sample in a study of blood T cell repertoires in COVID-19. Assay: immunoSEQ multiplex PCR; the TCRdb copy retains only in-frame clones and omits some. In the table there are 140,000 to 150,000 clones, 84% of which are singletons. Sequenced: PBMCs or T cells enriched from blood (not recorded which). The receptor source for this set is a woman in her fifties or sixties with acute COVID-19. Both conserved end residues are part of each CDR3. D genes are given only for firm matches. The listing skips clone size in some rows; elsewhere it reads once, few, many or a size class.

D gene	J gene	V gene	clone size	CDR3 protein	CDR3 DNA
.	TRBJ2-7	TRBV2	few	CASSLTDYEQYF	TGTGCCAGCAGCTTGACAGATTACGAGCAGTACTTC
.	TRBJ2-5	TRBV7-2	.	CASSLVTGLETQYF	TGTGCCAGCAGCTTAGTGACGGGGTTGGAGACCCAGTACTTC
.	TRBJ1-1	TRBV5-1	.	CASSVSLNTEAFF	TGCGCCAGCAGCGTCTCCCTGAACACTGAAGCTTTCTTT
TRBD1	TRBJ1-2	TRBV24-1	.	CATSDPGQSYGYTF	TGTGCCACCAGTGATCCGGGACAGTCATATGGCTACACCTTC
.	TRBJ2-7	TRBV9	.	CASSPHAGTYEQYF	TGTGCCAGCAGCCCCCATGCGGGAACCTACGAGCAGTACTTC
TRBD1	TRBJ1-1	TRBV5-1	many	CASRQGAMNTEAFF	TGCGCCAGCAGACAGGGGGCTATGAACACTGAAGCTTTCTTT
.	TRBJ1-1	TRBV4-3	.	CASSQDTENTEAFF	TGCGCCAGCAGCCAAGATACAGAGAACACTGAAGCTTTCTTT
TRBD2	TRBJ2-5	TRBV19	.	CASSGLAGAETQYF	TGTGCCAGTAGTGGACTAGCGGGAGCAGAGACCCAGTACTTC
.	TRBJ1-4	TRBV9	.	CASSAAGATNEKLFF	TGTGCCAGCAGCGCAGCAGGCGCAACTAATGAAAAACTGTTTTTT
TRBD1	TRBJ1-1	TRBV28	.	CASRGQGETEAFF	TGTGCCAGCAGGGGACAGGGGGAAACTGAAGCTTTCTTT
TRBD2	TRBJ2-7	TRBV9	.	CASSVGPNAAGGLEQYF	TGTGCCAGCAGCGTGGGCCCCAACGCGGCGGGAGGGTTGGAGCAGTACTTC
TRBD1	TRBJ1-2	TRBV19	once	CASILTGSGGYTF	TGTGCCAGTATCCTGACAGGGTCAGGTGGCTACACCTTC
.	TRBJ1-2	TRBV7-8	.	CASSLMQGSGYTF	TGTGCCAGCAGCTTAATGCAGGGCAGTGGCTACACCTTC
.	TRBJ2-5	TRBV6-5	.	CASSFGEGGGETQYF	TGTGCCAGCAGTTTCGGGGAGGGAGGGGGAGAGACCCAGTACTTC
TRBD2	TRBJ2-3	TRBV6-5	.	CASGGGNTQYF	TGTGCCAGCGGGGGAGGGAATACGCAGTATTTT
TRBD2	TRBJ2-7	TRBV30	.	CAWTTIGGSSGEQYF	TGTGCCTGGACCACAATCGGGGGGTCATCAGGCGAGCAGTACTTC
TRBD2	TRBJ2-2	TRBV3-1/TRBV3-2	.	CASSLERLAGGGSTGELFF	TGTGCCAGCAGCCTAGAGAGACTAGCGGGAGGCGGAAGCACCGGGGAGCTGTTTTTT
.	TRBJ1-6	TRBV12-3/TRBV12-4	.	CASSPRFSPLHF	TGTGCCAGCAGTCCTAGGTTTTCACCCCTCCACTTT
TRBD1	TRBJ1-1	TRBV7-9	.	CASSLVQGDTEAFF	TGTGCCAGCAGCTTAGTACAGGGGGACACTGAAGCTTTCTTT
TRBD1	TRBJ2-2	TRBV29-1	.	CSVENPIAGGSGELFF	TGCAGCGTGGAAAATCCAATCGCAGGGGGCTCCGGGGAGCTGTTTTTT
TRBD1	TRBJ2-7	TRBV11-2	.	CASSHGQGYEQYF	TGTGCCAGCAGCCACGGACAGGGCTACGAGCAGTACTTC
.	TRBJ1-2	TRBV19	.	CASSTRHVSNYGYTF	TGTGCCAGTAGTACCCGACACGTTTCTAACTATGGCTACACCTTC
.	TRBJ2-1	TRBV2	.	CASTHEGSLSYNEQFF	TGTGCCAGCACCCACGAGGGATCCCTCTCCTACAATGAGCAGTTCTTC
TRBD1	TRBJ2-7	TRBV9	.	CASSVGSGTGDYEQYF	TGTGCCAGCAGCGTAGGGAGTGGGACAGGGGACTACGAGCAGTACTTC